The entry below gives a single T cell receptor (beta chain) sequence along with its context. The sample belongs to a study of blood T cell repertoires in COVID-19. The CDR3 sequence is 13 residues long. Trimming shortened V by 3 bases and J by 5 bases, and 8 bases separated the two germline ends. Germline CDR1 and CDR2: SGDLS and YYNGEE. In the original analysis: Nucleated cell counts were estimated from reference gene primer amplification. Using immunoSEQ multiplex PCR, the repertoire was profiled, and TCRdb retains in-frame clones only, with some absent. The V and J calls and the clone size are those of that table, but D and trimming were determined from the DNA. The sample holds about 440,000 clones; about 90% are singletons and the top ten take more than 0.55%. The study recruited people aged roughly 18 to 100 years across roughly 23 US areas. Participant-given clinical history determined each cohort assignment. Recovered status applied to Cohort 3 donors who had two consecutive negative PCRs. It also applied to those with clearance or with symptom resolution.

The source material was PBMCs or T cells enriched from blood (not recorded which). The sequence was collected from a young man who had recovered from COVID-19. The chain employs TRBV9 and TRBJ1-4; D gene ambiguous. The CDR3 DNA reads TGTGCCAGCAGCGAACGGGAGAATGAAAAACTGTTTTTT. Protein product: CASSERENEKLFF.